This T cell receptor (beta chain) was profiled in a study of human T cells and chemical hapten exposure. The overall study: All patients underwent weekly scalp dosing with diphenylcyclopropenone for the full roughly 24-week study.

Germline V CDR1 and CDR2: SGHTA, FQGNSA. There are 16 residues in the CDR3. The germline V and J ends were trimmed by 3 bases and 5 bases, with 18 bases remaining between them. Study outcomes and limitations: TCRs above 1 in 1000 frequency did not change with DPC sensitization.

Original analysis: A per-sample median of about 100,000 TCRs was observed, with counts ranging from roughly 20,000 to 700,000. MiXCR, run by TCRdb on the RACE reads, gives a single entry per CDR3 protein. Clone size and V and J calls follow TCRdb, not the original study. The sample holds 210,000 or so distinct CDR3 sequences, about 25% seen once. Time point noted: patch test 3, about 24 weeks after DPC sensitization. Documented treatment: therapeutic diphenylcyclopropenone sensitization with weekly scalp DPC. With respect to this clonotype: Its specificity is unknown.

Here the sequenced sample was whole blood, taken in connection with sensitization to the hapten diphenylcyclopropenone (DPC). The V and J genes are TRBV7-2 and TRBJ2-3, with a tentative D call TRBD2 (6 bases). The clonotype comes from a woman in her 40s with alopecia areata. Some clones in this sample may be carry-over from other donors' samples. CDR3 region: CASSFTGGGSGDTQYF. CDR3 bases: TGTGCCAGCAGCTTCACCGGGGGAGGAAGTGGAGATACGCAGTATTTT.